These 22 T cell receptor beta chains were all obtained from the same sample, sequenced in a study of cytomegalovirus exposure and HLA in healthy donors. Both 60 Vbeta primers and 13 Jbeta primers went into the PCR. Assay: immunoSEQ multiplex PCR; the TCRdb copy retains only in-frame clones and omits some. The sample lists some 98,000 clones, about 81% occurring once. The sample was PBMCs. The receptors shown here come from a man aged 40-49 years in good health and CMV-seronegative.

The rearrangement uses TRBV29-1 and TRBJ2-2; tentatively, D is TRBD2 (5 bases). This CDR3 has 13 amino acids. The V and J ends lost 3 bases and 5 bases respectively, with 10 bases between them. The germline V gene encodes CDR1 SQVTM and CDR2 ANQGSEA. CDR3 in amino acids: CSVDRGLTGELFF. The DNA of the CDR3 is TGCAGCGTTGATCGCGGGTTGACCGGGGAGCTGTTTTTT.

The V call is TRBV7-2, the J call TRBJ1-4; D might be TRBD1 (6 bases). Germline V gene sequence: CDR1 SGHTA, CDR2 FQGNSA. The length of the CDR3 is 14 residues. V was trimmed by 4 bases and J by 7 bases, leaving 13 bases between them. The CDR3 DNA reads as TGTGCCAGCAGCTCCCGGGACACGTCTGAAAAACTGTTTTTT. It codes for CASSSRDTSEKLFF.

This rearrangement joins TRBV7-9 to TRBJ2-4, with D possibly TRBD1 on 7 matching bases. CDR3 size: 14 residues. The ends were cut back, 0 bases at V and 8 bases at J, with 11 bases in the middle. CDR1 is SEHNR and CDR2 is FQNEAQ in the germline V gene (reference sequence). The DNA of the CDR3 is TGTGCCAGCAGCTTAGCCGGAGGGGGCTACATTCAGTACTTC. Translated: CASSLAGGGYIQYF.

V usage is TRBV7-7 and J usage is TRBJ1-4; 9 bases match TRBD1. CDR3 size: 20 residues. Germline V CDR1 and CDR2: SSHAT, FNYEAQ (reference sequence). The J segment lost 0 bases and the V segment lost 5 bases, leaving 16 bases of the junction unmatched. CDR3 in amino acids: CASSPSSGQGVLATNEKLFF. For the CDR3, the DNA is TGTGCCAGCAGCCCAAGCTCGGGACAGGGAGTTCTTGCAACTAATGAAAAACTGTTTTTT.

This chain links TRBV9 with TRBJ2-3; a weak D match, TRBD1 (6 bases). The CDR3 runs 15 residues. Trimming took 0 bases from V and 6 from J, leaving 14 bases between them. CDR1 is SGDLS, CDR2 YYNGEE, per germline. Here the CDR3 reads CASSVVGGLVDTQYF. In DNA form, the CDR3 reads TGTGCCAGCAGCGTAGTTGGGGGCCTAGTTGATACGCAGTATTTT.

The chain links TRBV6-5 to TRBJ1-2, with a weak D call TRBD1 (6 bases). V lost 2 bases and J 11 bases, leaving 15 bases between the germline ends. Germline V gene lookup returns CDR1 MNHEY and CDR2 SVGAGI. The length of the CDR3 is 13 residues. The CDR3 loop is CASSYPGTRTYTF. In DNA form, the CDR3 reads TGTGCCAGCAGTTACCCCGGGACACGGACTTACACCTTC.

This clone has just a few counts. The rearrangement links TRBV6-1 to TRBJ2-7; the D gene is possibly TRBD1 (6 bases). Trimming removed 3 bases from V and 5 bases from J, with 11 bases in between. Germline assignment: CDR1 MNHNS and CDR2 SASEGT. CDR3 length equals 13 residues. The CDR3 loop reads CASSEGAGHEQYF. The CDR3 DNA reads as TGTGCCAGCAGTGAGGGGGCGGGCCACGAGCAGTACTTC.

The chain uses TRBV5-5 and TRBJ1-5, with TRBD1 matching 10 bases. The trim removed 4 bases at V and 6 bases at J, leaving 7 bases unmatched. The CDR3 loop spans 15 amino acids. Germline CDR1 reads SGHKS; CDR2 reads YYEKEE (reference sequence). The CDR3 is CASSQTGGGGQPQHF. The CDR3 DNA sequence: TGTGCCAGCAGCCAGACAGGGGGCGGCGGTCAGCCCCAGCATTTT. The full variable domain, completed using reference TRBV5-5 and TRBJ1-5, is DAGVTQSPTHLIKTRGQQVTLRCSPISGHKSVSWYQQVLGQGPQFIFQYYEKEERGRGNFPDRFSARQFPNYSSELNVNALLLGDSALYLCASSQTGGGGQPQHFGDGTRLSIL.

The chain has TRBV6-1 and TRBJ1-5, with 8 bases that match TRBD1. Unmatched junction bases numbered 8, after V lost 9 bases and J lost 4 bases. The CDR3 has 14 residues. The germline gives CDR1 MNHNS, CDR2 SASEGT. In DNA, the CDR3 is TGTGCCAGTTTTCAAAGACAGGGGAATCAGCCCCAGCATTTT. Protein: CASFQRQGNQPQHF.

J is TRBJ2-7 and V is TRBV5-5, with D maybe TRBD1 (5 bases). V shed 3 bases and J shed 0 bases, with 7 bases lying between them. The CDR3 runs 13 residues. Germline V gene lookup returns CDR1 SGHKS and CDR2 YYEKEE (reference sequence). The CDR3 DNA reads TGTGCCAGCAGCTATGGGGCCTCCTACGAGCAGTACTTC. The encoded protein is CASSYGASYEQYF. Together with reference TRBV5-5 and TRBJ2-7, the CDR3 gives the full variable domain: DAGVTQSPTHLIKTRGQQVTLRCSPISGHKSVSWYQQVLGQGPQFIFQYYEKEERGRGNFPDRFSARQFPNYSSELNVNALLLGDSALYLCASSYGASYEQYFGPGTRLTVT.

The rearrangement uses TRBV10-3 and TRBJ1-1, with 8 bases matching TRBD1. Germline loops: CDR1 ENHRY, CDR2 SYGVKD. The CDR3 covers 13 residues. V shed 8 bases and J 1 base; nucleotides not matched to a gene: 3. The CDR3 bases are TGTGCCATCGGTGGGACAGGGAACACTGAAGCTTTCTTT. It is translated as CAIGGTGNTEAFF.

The chain recombines TRBV9 with TRBJ1-1; D gene uncertain. Germline V gene data show CDR1 as SGDLS and CDR2 as YYNGEE. The CDR3 length is 15 residues. Deletions cut 0 bases from V and 0 bases from J, with 9 bases between. In DNA, the CDR3 is TGTGCCAGCAGCGTAGGAGGAGGGATGAACACTGAAGCTTTCTTT. As protein: CASSVGGGMNTEAFF.

The V gene is TRBV5-8, the J gene TRBJ1-5; D gene unclear. Trimming took off 0 bases at V and 0 bases at J, with 10 bases between the two ends. CDR1 is SGHTS and CDR2 is YDEGEE in the germline V gene. The CDR3 loop spans 16 amino acids. The CDR3 region has the DNA TGTGCCAGCAGCTTGGTAGCCGCACGTAGCAATCAGCCCCAGCATTTT. Protein sequence: CASSLVAARSNQPQHF.

The rearrangement uses TRBV10-3 and TRBJ2-2, with D possibly being TRBD2 (5 bases). Germline V CDR1 and CDR2: ENHRY, SYGVKD. Trimming removed 2 bases at V and 0 bases at J, with 13 bases between. CDR3 length: 17 amino acids. CDR3 DNA: TGTGCCATCAGTGAGACCGGCCAGGACTCGAACACCGGGGAGCTGTTTTTT. Its translation is CAISETGQDSNTGELFF.

The chain couples TRBV5-1 to TRBJ2-7; the match to TRBD1 covers 9 bases. The CDR3 has 15 amino acids. Germline CDR1 and CDR2: SGHRS and YFSETQ. With V trimmed by 1 base and J by 2 bases, 4 bases remained unmatched. The CDR3 sequence: CASSLRTGAPYEQYF. The CDR3 DNA reads as TGCGCCAGCAGCTTGCGGACAGGGGCTCCCTACGAGCAGTACTTC.

The chain is built from TRBV5-4 and TRBJ2-5; possibly TRBD1 for D (6 bases). With the DNA end fitting TRBJ2-7 better, the J assignment may be wrong. Germline loops: CDR1 SGHNT, CDR2 YYREEE (reference sequence). The CDR3 totals 17 residues. The CDR3 DNA reads as TGTGCCAGCAGCTCCTATGAGCCCCCAGGGGATCCCTACGAGCAGTACTTC. Protein product: CASSSYEPPGDPYEQYF.

This clone was observed once. The V call is TRBV9, the J call TRBJ2-5; 8 nucleotides agree with TRBD2. This CDR3 contains 15 residues. V dropped 5 bases and J dropped 5; count of bases not matched to a gene: 11. CDR1 is SGDLS, CDR2 YYNGEE, per germline. CDR3 nucleotide sequence: TGTGCCAGCAGTCTAGAAGCGGGGGCGGGGGAGACCCAGTACTTC. Amino acids: CASSLEAGAGETQYF.

This clone was detected only once. J is TRBJ2-2 and V is TRBV5-1; TRBD1 matches 9 bases. Per germline, CDR1 SGHRS and CDR2 YFSETQ. This CDR3 comprises 15 residues. Trimming at V came to 4 bases and at J to 6 bases, leaving 7 bases not matched to a gene. The CDR3 coding sequence is TGCGCCAGCAGCCCTGGACAGGGGTATTCCGGGGAGCTGTTTTTT. Translated: CASSPGQGYSGELFF.

The rearrangement joins TRBV7-3 to TRBJ2-3; 13 bases fit TRBD2. There are 19 residues in the CDR3. Germline CDR1 reads SGHTA; CDR2 reads FQGTGA. Trimming took 5 bases from V and 0 from J; bases not matched to a gene: 11. The DNA for the CDR3 is TGTGCCAGCAGCAGGACTAGCGGGGGTCCAAACGATAGCACAGATACGCAGTATTTT. This encodes CASSRTSGGPNDSTDTQYF.

The gene calls are TRBV19 and TRBJ2-2; 8 bases fit TRBD2. V was clipped by 4 bases and J by 5 bases; unmatched bases: 6. This CDR3 has 15 amino acids. Germline CDR1 and CDR2: LNHDA and SQIVND (reference sequence). The CDR3 reads CASSRVAGSTGELFF. Here the CDR3 DNA reads TGTGCCAGTAGTAGAGTAGCGGGGTCGACCGGGGAGCTGTTTTTT.

V gene TRBV15 combines with J gene TRBJ1-4; 7 bases match TRBD1. Germline CDR1 and CDR2: LNHNV and YYDKDF (reference sequence). The length of the CDR3 is 15 residues. V shed 5 bases and J 8 bases; nucleotides not matched to a gene: 11. The CDR3 coding sequence is TGTGCCACCAGCGGGAGGACAGGCCAAGGGGAAAAACTGTTTTTT. The encoded protein is CATSGRTGQGEKLFF.

This sequence joins TRBV7-2 and TRBJ1-6, with 10 nucleotides matching TRBD1. CDR1 is SGHTA and CDR2 is FQGNSA in the germline V gene. Losses at the gene ends were 2 bases for V and 9 bases for J; bases not matched to a gene: 16. The CDR3 length is 19 residues. Written as DNA, the CDR3 is TGTGCCAGCAGCTTACTCCTACCGGTTCGGGGACAGGGGACTTCACCCCTCCACTTT. It yields the protein CASSLLLPVRGQGTSPLHF. Variable domain in full (rest from reference TRBV7-2 and TRBJ1-6): GAGVSQSPSNKVTEKGKDVELRCDPISGHTALYWYRQSLGQGLEFLIYFQGNSAPDKSGLPSDRFSAERTGGSVSTLTIQRTQQEDSAVYLCASSLLLPVRGQGTSPLHFGNGTRLTVT.